This T cell receptor beta chain was recorded in a study of blood T cell repertoires in COVID-19. Study in general: The samples span acute and convalescent COVID-19 from the United States, Italy and Spain. Sources were T cells, B-cell-depleted T cells, or PBMCs; the material itself was cDNA or gDNA.

CDR1 and CDR2 from the germline V gene are MDHEN and SYDVKM. V lost 7 bases and J lost 2, with 24 bases in between. The CDR3 runs 18 residues. Authors' processing steps: Scientists estimated how many nucleated cells there were by amplifying reference gene primers. Data came from immunoSEQ multiplex PCR; TCRdb stores just in-frame clones and leaves some out. That table gives V, J and clone size, and the DNA gave D and trimming. The table records 200,000 to 300,000 clones, approximately 87% of them present only once. V is TRBV28 and J is TRBJ1-5; D possibly corresponds to TRBD1 (5 bases). The receptor was isolated from a woman aged 50 to 60 with acute or convalescent COVID-19. The sequenced material came from peripheral blood. As DNA, the CDR3 is TGTGCCAGCAACATCCGGGAGGGCTGGACATGGGGCAATCAGCCCCAGCATTTT. This encodes CASNIREGWTWGNQPQHF.